This T cell receptor beta chain was sequenced in a study of blood T cell repertoires in COVID-19. This clone was counted once. The CDR3 totals 14 residues. The ends were cut back, 5 bases at V and 6 bases at J, with 13 bases in the middle. CDR1 and CDR2 from the germline V gene are SGHAT and FQNNGV. Original processing methods: Amplification from reference gene primers served as the basis for estimated nucleated cell counts. Using immunoSEQ multiplex PCR, the repertoire was profiled, and TCRdb retains in-frame clones only, with some absent. V, J and clone size derive from that table, while D and trimming were established from the DNA sequence. Of 370,000 or so clones listed, around 87% are singletons.

The sequence was collected from a man aged 25 to 45 who had recovered from COVID-19. Sequencing was performed on PBMCs or T cells enriched from blood (not recorded which). This chain connects TRBV11-2 to TRBJ2-2, with D tentatively TRBD1 (6 bases). Here the CDR3 reads CASSPGVGAGELFF. The CDR3 region has the DNA TGTGCCAGCAGCCCAGGGGTGGGGGCCGGGGAGCTGTTTTTT.